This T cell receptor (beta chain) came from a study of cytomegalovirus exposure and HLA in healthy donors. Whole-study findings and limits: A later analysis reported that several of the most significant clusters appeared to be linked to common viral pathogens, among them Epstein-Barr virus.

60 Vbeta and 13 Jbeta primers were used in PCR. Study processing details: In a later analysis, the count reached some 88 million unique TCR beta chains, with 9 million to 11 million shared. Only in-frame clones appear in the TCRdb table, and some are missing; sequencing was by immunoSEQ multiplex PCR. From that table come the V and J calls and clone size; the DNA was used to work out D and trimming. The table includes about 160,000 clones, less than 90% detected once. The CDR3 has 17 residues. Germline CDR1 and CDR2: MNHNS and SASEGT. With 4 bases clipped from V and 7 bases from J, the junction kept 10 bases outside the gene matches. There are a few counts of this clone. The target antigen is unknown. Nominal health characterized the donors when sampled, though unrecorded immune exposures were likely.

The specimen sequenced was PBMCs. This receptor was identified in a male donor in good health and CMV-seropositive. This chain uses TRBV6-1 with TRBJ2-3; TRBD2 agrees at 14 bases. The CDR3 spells CASSAGLAGEALHTQYF. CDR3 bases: TGTGCCAGCAGTGCGGGACTAGCGGGAGAGGCGTTGCATACGCAGTATTTT.